This TCR beta chain was sequenced during a study of T cells after posttransplantation cyclophosphamide. Germline CDR1 and CDR2: SGHTA and FQGNSA. V was cut by 1 base and J by 5 bases, with 12 bases left in between. The CDR3 has 15 residues. A word on this clone: Antigen specificity is unknown.

Notes on the study in general: Donor-recipient repertoire similarity was low at 1-2 months, rising over year one.

Profiling relied on immunoSEQ multiplex PCR, and the TCRdb table lists in-frame clones only, not all of them. Of some 14,000 clones in the sample, about four fifths were seen once. The chain couples TRBV7-2 to TRBJ1-5; maybe TRBD1 (6 bases). Sequencing was done on a sample of memory CD4+ T cells sorted from PBMCs. The source is a man over 45. The CDR3: CASSLVGTQYQPQHF. The CDR3 DNA sequence: TGTGCCAGCAGCTTAGTAGGGACACAATATCAGCCCCAGCATTTT.